The T cell receptor beta chain under discussion was sequenced for a study of blood T cell repertoires in COVID-19. Across the study: Some COVID-19 samples were acute and others convalescent; all came from the United States, Italy and Spain. PBMCs, B-cell-depleted T cells, or T cells provided the cDNA or gDNA that made up the material.

Under the authors' procedure: Amplification of reference gene primers provided the estimated nucleated cell counts. Data came from immunoSEQ multiplex PCR; TCRdb stores just in-frame clones and leaves some out. D and trimming come from the DNA, and the V and J calls and clone size come from that table. The profile covers over 8,500 clones, with 88% appearing a single time and approximately 4.3% taken by the ten largest. The CDR3 consists of 16 residues. V shed 4 bases, J shed 8 bases, and the junction held 6 bases outside the gene matches. Germline CDR1 reads LNHDA; CDR2 reads SQIVND (reference sequence).

The chain has TRBV19 and TRBJ2-1, with 15 bases aligning to TRBD2. The sample comprised peripheral blood. This TCR came from a human donor in a cohort sampled during active COVID-19. The CDR3 region is CASSTGLAGGGHEQFF. The CDR3 DNA reads as TGTGCCAGTAGTACGGGACTAGCGGGAGGTGGCCATGAGCAGTTCTTC.